The next 14 T cell receptor beta chains were all read from a single sample in a study of molecular identifiers for immune sequencing clone quantification. MiXCR, applied by TCRdb to the PCR reads, yields one record per CDR3 protein. The repertoire holds 350,000 or so distinct CDR3 sequences, with about 21% as singletons. The sequencing sample was made of naive CD8+ T cells from blood, with Jurkat cell RNA spiked in. Subset meaning: FACS-sorted CD8+CD4-CCR7+CD45RA+ naive T cells. Receptor source: a human donor in good health. Some libraries in this study had Jurkat cell RNA spiked in.

As concerns this clonotype: A much larger clone lies a single base off, so this may be a read error. The rearrangement links TRBV4-3 to TRBJ2-3; 8 bases match TRBD2. This CDR3 contains 16 residues. CDR1 LGHNA and CDR2 YSLEER come from the germline V gene. The CDR3 nucleotides read TGCGCCAGCAGCCAAGATTTGGTAGCGGGACCAGATACGCAGTGTTTT. As protein: CASSQDLVAGPDTQCF.

As concerns this clonotype: A clone one base away is much larger, so this may be a read error. The V gene is TRBV11-2, the J gene TRBJ2-5; TRBD1 matches 8 bases. The CDR3 totals 14 residues. Germline assignment: CDR1 SGHAT and CDR2 FQNNGV. With V trimmed by 5 bases and J by 4 bases, 6 bases remained unmatched. The CDR3 sequence: CASSTGTGRETQYF. Here the CDR3 DNA reads TGTGCCAGCAGCACCGGGACAGGCCGAGAGACCCAGTACTTC.

This clonotype was seen more than once but under ten times. The genes are TRBV27 and TRBJ2-3; 9 nucleotides agree with TRBD2. The CDR3 contains 14 residues. The V and J ends lost 5 bases and 8 bases, in that order; junction bases with no gene match: 8. Germline V CDR1 and CDR2: MNHEY, SMNVEV (reference sequence). Here the CDR3 reads CASSLGVAGVTQYF. The CDR3 DNA sequence: TGTGCCAGCAGTCTCGGAGTAGCGGGAGTTACGCAGTATTTT.

Notes on this clonotype: Being one base from a much bigger clone, this may be a read error. As the CDR3 is not closed by the conserved phenylalanine or tryptophan, this likely results from a read error. The chain employs TRBV6-6 and TRBJ2-1; D might be TRBD1 (7 bases). The V end lost 6 bases, the J end lost 8 bases, and 14 bases lay between the germline ends. CDR1 MNHNY and CDR2 SVGAGI come from the germline V gene (reference sequence). The CDR3 has 13 residues. CDR3 nucleotide sequence: TGTGCCAGCAGGGTCAGGGGGGTGGATGAGCAGTTCTAC. Amino acid sequence: CASRVRGVDEQFY.

Many counts were recorded for this clonotype. CDR3 residues: CASSLRQGAEAFF. For the CDR3, the DNA is TGTGCCAGCAGCCTACGACAGGGGGCTGAAGCTTTCTTT. The rearrangement joins TRBV5-8 to TRBJ1-1, with 9 bases identical to TRBD1. Trimming removed 4 bases from V and 6 bases from J; junction bases left unmatched: 4. Germline V gives CDR1 SGHTS, CDR2 YDEGEE. The CDR3 runs 13 residues.

At least ten counts were recorded for this clonotype. The chain recombines TRBV18 with TRBJ1-1, with 7 nucleotides matching TRBD1. CDR3 length equals 12 residues. Germline CDR1 reads KGHSH; CDR2 reads LQKENI. V shed 3 bases and J 7 bases; nucleotides not matched to a gene: 2. In DNA form, the CDR3 reads TGTGCCAGCTCACCGGGACAGCTTGAAGCTTTCTTT. This codes for CASSPGQLEAFF.

Ten or more counts support this clonotype. This chain connects TRBV29-1 to TRBJ2-7; 8 bases map to TRBD1. This CDR3 is built from 14 residues. V lost 0 bases, J lost 5 bases, and 6 bases stayed unmatched. Germline V gives CDR1 SQVTM, CDR2 ANQGSEA. The CDR3 protein is CSVEESDRAHEQYF. In DNA, the CDR3 is TGCAGCGTTGAAGAATCGGACAGGGCCCACGAGCAGTACTTC.

This clonotype has a handful of counts. This sequence joins TRBV28 and TRBJ2-7, with D possibly called TRBD1 or TRBD2 (5 bases each). The CDR3 has 15 amino acids. V was trimmed by 11 bases and J by 3 bases, leaving 23 bases between them. CDR1 and CDR2 from the germline V gene are MDHEN and SYDVKM. The CDR3 sequence is CAGGWDGVGNYEQYF. The CDR3 DNA reads as TGTGCCGGCGGCTGGGACGGCGTAGGGAACTACGAGCAGTACTTC.

Notes on this clonotype: A single base separates this from a much larger clone, so it may be a read error. The rearrangement joins TRBV5-6 to TRBJ1-1; possibly TRBD1 for D (6 bases). CDR3 size: 13 residues. Germline V gene data show CDR1 as SGHDT and CDR2 as YYEEEE. CDR3 sequence (DNA): TGTGCCAGCAGGAGGACAGAGAACACTGAATCTTTCTTT. Its translation is CASRRTENTESFF. The variable domain in full, with the rest retrieved from reference TRBV5-6 and TRBJ1-1, is DAGVTQSPTHLIKTRGQQVTLRCSPKSGHDTVSWYQQALGQGPQFIFQYYEEEERQRGNFPDRFSGHQFPNYSSELNVNALLLGDSALYLCASRRTENTESFFGQGTRLTVV.

This clonotype has at least ten counts. This chain joins TRBV5-5 and TRBJ2-3; perhaps D is TRBD1 or TRBD2 (6 bases each). CDR1 and CDR2 (germline): SGHKS, YYEKEE (reference sequence). The CDR3 has 15 amino acids. The V end was cut by 1 base, the J end by 2 bases, with 11 bases between. DNA for the CDR3: TGTGCCAGCAGCTTGTTTAGGGGGGTCACAGATACGCAGTATTTT. It specifies CASSLFRGVTDTQYF.

Ten or more counts support this clonotype. V usage is TRBV24-1 and J usage is TRBJ2-6; TRBD1 matches at 9 bases. The CDR3 totals 17 residues. The germline gives CDR1 KGHDR, CDR2 SFDVKD. V lost 4 bases to trimming and J lost 3 bases; unmatched junction nucleotides: 6. As DNA, the CDR3 is TGTGCCACCAGTGACACGGACAGGGGCTATGGGGCCAACGTCCTGACTTTC. Translation gives CATSDTDRGYGANVLTF.

This clonotype was seen only a few times. The V and J genes are TRBV11-2 and TRBJ2-4; D unclear. Trimming cost V 5 bases and J 1 base, with 12 bases left between them. Looked up from germline, CDR1 is SGHAT and CDR2 is FQNNGV. CDR3 length: 15 residues. CDR3 DNA sequence: TGTGCCAGCAGCCACTCCCTTCGGGCCAAAAACATTCAGTACTTC. Encoded protein: CASSHSLRAKNIQYF.

Concerning this clonotype: Since a much larger clone is just one base distant, this may be a read error. The gene calls are TRBV7-2 and TRBJ2-7; no definite D call. CDR1 and CDR2 (germline): SGHTA, FQGNSA. The V gene lost 5 bases and the J gene lost 3 bases, with 11 bases spanning the gap. The CDR3 is made up of 13 amino acids. CDR3 sequence reads: CASSLDPFYEQYF. The CDR3 nucleotides are TGTGCCAGCAGCCTGGACCCTTTCTACGAGCAGTACTTC.

This clonotype has a count of ten or more. V usage is TRBV7-6 and J usage is TRBJ1-1; D may be TRBD1 (6 bases). The CDR3 length is 17 residues. Germline CDR1 is SGHVS and CDR2 is FNYEAQ. Trimming pared 1 base from V and 1 base from J, leaving 16 bases between. As DNA, the CDR3 is TGTGCCAGCAGCTTAGTTGTGGCAGGGGCCCAGAACACTGAAGCTTTCTTT. This gives the protein CASSLVVAGAQNTEAFF.